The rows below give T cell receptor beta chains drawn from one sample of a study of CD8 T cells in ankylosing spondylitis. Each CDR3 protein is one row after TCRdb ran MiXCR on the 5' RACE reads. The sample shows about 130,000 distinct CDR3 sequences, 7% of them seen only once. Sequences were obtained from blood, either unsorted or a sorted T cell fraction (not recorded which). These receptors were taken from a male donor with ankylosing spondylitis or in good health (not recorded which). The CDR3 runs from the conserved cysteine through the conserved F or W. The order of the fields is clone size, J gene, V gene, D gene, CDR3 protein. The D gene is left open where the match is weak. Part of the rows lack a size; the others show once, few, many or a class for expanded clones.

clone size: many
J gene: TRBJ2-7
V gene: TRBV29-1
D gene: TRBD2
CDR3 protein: CSVSGTSGPTYEQYF

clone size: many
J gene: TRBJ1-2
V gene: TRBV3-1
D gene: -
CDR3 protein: CASRDDRWSHYGYTF

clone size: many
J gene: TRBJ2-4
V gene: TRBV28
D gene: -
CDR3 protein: CASSLIGGTKNIQYF

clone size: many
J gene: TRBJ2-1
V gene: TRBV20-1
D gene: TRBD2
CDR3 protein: CSARRLAGGHEQFF

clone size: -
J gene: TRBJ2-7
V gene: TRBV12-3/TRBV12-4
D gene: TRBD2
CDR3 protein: CASSYSGSSYEQYF

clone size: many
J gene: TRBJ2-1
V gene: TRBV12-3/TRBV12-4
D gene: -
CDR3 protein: CASSLFDIGTHNEQFF

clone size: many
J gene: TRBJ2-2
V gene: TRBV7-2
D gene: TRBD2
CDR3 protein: CASSLVGGRQNTGELFF

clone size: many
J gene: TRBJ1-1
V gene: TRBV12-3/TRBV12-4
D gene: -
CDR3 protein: CASSPDAWGIEAFF

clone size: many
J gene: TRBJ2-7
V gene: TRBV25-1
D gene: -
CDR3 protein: CASSGDGIYEQYF

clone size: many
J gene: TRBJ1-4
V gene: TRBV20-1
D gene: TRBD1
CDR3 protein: CSARPFGTGAQREKLFF

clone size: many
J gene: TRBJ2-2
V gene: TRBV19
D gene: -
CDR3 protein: CASSPRGVTGELFF

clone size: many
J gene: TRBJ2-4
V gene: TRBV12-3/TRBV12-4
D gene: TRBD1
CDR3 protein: CASSPGTAEHKNIQYF

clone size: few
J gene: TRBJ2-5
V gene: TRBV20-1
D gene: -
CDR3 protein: CCASPRGAGAYQETQYF

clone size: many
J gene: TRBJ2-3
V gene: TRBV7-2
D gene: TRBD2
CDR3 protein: CASSFPASGTSTDTQYF

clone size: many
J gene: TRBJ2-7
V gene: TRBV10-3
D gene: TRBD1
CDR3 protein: CAISEGTAASYEQYF

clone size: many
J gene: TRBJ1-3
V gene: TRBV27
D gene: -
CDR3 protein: CASSPKPRLGGNTIYF

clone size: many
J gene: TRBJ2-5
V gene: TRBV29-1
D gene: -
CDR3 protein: CSVEWLVGSYNKETQYF

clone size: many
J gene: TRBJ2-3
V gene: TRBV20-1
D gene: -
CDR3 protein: CSAMDPGRTDTQYF

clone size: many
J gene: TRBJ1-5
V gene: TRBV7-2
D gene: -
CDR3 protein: CASSLGSISNQPQHF

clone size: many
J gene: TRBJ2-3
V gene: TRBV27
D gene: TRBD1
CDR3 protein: CASSLTGEGTDTQYF